Shown below are 11 T cell receptor beta chains from a single sample sequenced in a study of T cell repertoires in cytomegalovirus infection. TCRdb reprocessed the reads via MiXCR and lists one record per CDR3 protein. Of a few hundred thousand distinct CDR3 sequences in the sample, roughly a sixth were seen once. The sequenced material came from PBMCs. These receptor sequences come from a human donor in good health (CMV status not recorded). Some clones in this sample may be carry-over from other donors' samples.

This clonotype was picked up many times. The CDR3 coding sequence is TGTGCCAGCAGCTTAGCGTTTTCGGGGGCAACCGAGCAGTACTTC. Its translation is CASSLAFSGATEQYF. The chain combines TRBV7-2 with TRBJ2-7; possibly TRBD1 or TRBD2 for D (6 bases each). V lost 0 bases to trimming and J lost 6 bases, with 15 bases between them. The germline CDR1 and CDR2 sequences are SGHTA and FQGNSA. The CDR3 is 15 residues long.

This chain links TRBV4-1 with TRBJ2-1; 12 nucleotides match TRBD2. J lost 10 bases, V lost 2 bases, and 9 bases had no gene match. The germline V gene has CDR1 MGHRA and CDR2 YSYEKL. The CDR3 has 16 amino acids. The CDR3, as DNA: TGCGCCAGCAGCCAACTAGCGGGGGGGAAAGGGATCGAGCAGTTCTTC. This translates into CASSQLAGGKGIEQFF.

This clonotype was counted between two and nine times. The gene calls are TRBV12-3 or TRBV12-4 and TRBJ1-4; D remains ambiguous. V lost 2 bases and J 8 bases, leaving 9 bases between the germline ends. The CDR3 spans 13 residues. The CDR3 loop is CASSLQRIEKLFF. CDR3 DNA sequence: TGTGCCAGCAGTTTACAGCGGATAGAAAAACTGTTTTTT.

The chain recombines TRBV5-1 with TRBJ2-5; D ambiguous. The CDR3 totals 15 residues. Trimming removed 3 bases at V and 2 bases at J, with 14 bases between. The germline V gene encodes CDR1 SGHRS and CDR2 YFSETQ. The CDR3 DNA is TGCGCCAGCAGCTCCCTAAGTGGCAGACAAGAGACCCAGTACTTC. It yields the protein CASSSLSGRQETQYF. The full variable domain, rest sourced from reference TRBV5-1 and TRBJ2-5, is KAGVTQTPRYLIKTRGQQVTLSCSPISGHRSVSWYQQTPGQGLQFLFEYFSETQRNKGNFPGRFSGRQFSNSRSEMNVSTLELGDSALYLCASSSLSGRQETQYFGPGTRLLVL.

The rearrangement links TRBV7-9 to TRBJ2-1, with D perhaps TRBD1 (6 bases). Per the germline V gene, CDR1 is SEHNR and CDR2 is FQNEAQ (reference sequence). The CDR3 has 16 amino acids. V lost 5 bases to trimming and J lost 1 base, with 15 bases between them. CDR3 region: CASSPGTQPSYNEQFF. CDR3 in DNA: TGTGCCAGCAGCCCTGGGACACAACCTTCCTACAATGAGCAGTTCTTC. The variable domain in full, with the rest retrieved from reference TRBV7-9 and TRBJ2-1, is DTGVSQNPRHKITKRGQNVTFRCDPISEHNRLYWYRQTLGQGPEFLTYFQNEAQLEKSRLLSDRFSAERPKGSFSTLEIQRTEQGDSAMYLCASSPGTQPSYNEQFFGPGTRLTVL.

The CDR3 sequence: CAISEGQGYGYTF. CDR3 sequence (DNA): TGTGCCATCAGTGAAGGACAGGGCTATGGCTACACCTTC. The chain carries TRBV10-3 and TRBJ1-2, with TRBD1 matching over 8 bases. The germline gives CDR1 ENHRY, CDR2 SYGVKD. The CDR3 runs 13 residues. Trimming cost V 3 bases and J 4 bases; bases outside gene matches: 1.

This clonotype has only a few counts. In DNA, the CDR3 is TGTGCCAGCAGTTCGGAGGGATCTGGGGCCAACGTCCTGACTTTC. Translation: CASSSEGSGANVLTF. The chain recombines TRBV12-3 or TRBV12-4 with TRBJ2-6; tentatively, D is TRBD2 (6 bases). With 4 bases removed from V and 1 base from J, the gap between germline ends came to 8 bases. CDR3 length: 15 amino acids.

This clonotype was counted many times. CDR3 residues: CAISEGANTDTQYF. The CDR3, as DNA: TGTGCCATCAGTGAGGGAGCTAACACAGATACGCAGTATTTT. The chain links TRBV10-3 to TRBJ2-3; the D is unclear. Trimming removed 2 bases from V and 2 bases from J, with 8 bases in between. Germline-derived CDR1 and CDR2 are ENHRY and SYGVKD. The CDR3 runs 14 residues.

This clonotype has a count of ten or more. The chain couples TRBV5-6 to TRBJ2-1, with D unclear. The CDR3 has 12 amino acids. Trimming took off 0 bases at V and 6 bases at J, with 4 bases between the two ends. Looked up from germline, CDR1 is SGHDT and CDR2 is YYEEEE. This CDR3 is CASSLVANEQFF. The CDR3 nucleotides read TGTGCCAGCAGCTTGGTAGCCAATGAGCAGTTCTTC.

The chain has TRBV6-5 and TRBJ2-1, with unresolved D. V dropped 0 bases and J dropped 5 bases, with 5 bases sitting between them. Germline lookup yields CDR1 MNHEY and CDR2 SVGAGI. This CDR3 spans 13 amino acids. CDR3 sequence: CASSYSVNNEQFF. The CDR3 bases are TGTGCCAGCAGTTACTCTGTCAACAATGAGCAGTTCTTC.

This clonotype was recorded at least ten times. The chain recombines TRBV12-3 or TRBV12-4 with TRBJ1-6; D not certain. Trimming shortened V by 3 bases and J by 10 bases, and 7 bases separated the two germline ends. The CDR3 runs 12 residues. The DNA for the CDR3 is TGTGCCAGCAGTTTTGTGCAGTCACCCCTCCACTTT. It encodes CASSFVQSPLHF.